The 14 T cell receptor beta chains below were found in one sample sequenced in a study of T cell clones after liver transplantation. The protocol was immunoSEQ multiplex PCR, while the TCRdb copy is restricted to in-frame clones and leaves out a portion. The table includes about 70,000 clones, 75% to 85% detected once. The material was CD4+ T cells from blood, obtained 12 months after liver transplant. The receptor source for this set is a human patient who received a liver transplant. Some T cells may have come from the graft donor.

On this clone: At one end the junction does not follow the germline gene, possibly because of a read error. This rearrangement joins TRBV28 to TRBJ1-5; D not certain. The CDR3 is 13 residues long. Per the germline V gene, CDR1 is MDHEN and CDR2 is SYDVKM. The CDR3 loop is CASSSFSDQPQHF. The CDR3 DNA reads TGTGCCAGCAGTTCGTTTAGCGATCAGCCCCAGCATTTT. Full variable domain (outside the CDR3, taken from reference TRBV28 and TRBJ1-5): DVKVTQSSRYLVKRTGEKVFLECVQDMDHENMFWYRQDPGLGLRLIYFSYDVKMKEKGDIPEGYSVSREKKERFSLILESASTNQTSMYLCASSSFSDQPQHFGDGTRLSIL.

This chain uses TRBV18 with TRBJ2-4, with D tentatively TRBD1 (6 bases). Per germline, CDR1 KGHSH and CDR2 LQKENI. This CDR3 is 14 amino acids long. V was clipped by 3 bases and J by 8 bases, with 14 bases between them. In DNA, the CDR3 is TGTGCCAGCTCACCCTTACAGGGTGGGGACATTCAGTACTTC. This gives the protein CASSPLQGGDIQYF.

This clone was detected only once. The J gene is TRBJ2-5, the V gene TRBV18, with 8 bases lining up with TRBD2. The CDR3 consists of 18 residues. Per germline, CDR1 KGHSH and CDR2 LQKENI. Germline trimming cut 1 base from V and 4 bases from J; bases unmatched to any gene: 14. As DNA, the CDR3 is TGTGCCAGCTCACCACAGCGGGGTACAGCGGGAGAAGGAGAGACCCAGTACTTC. As protein: CASSPQRGTAGEGETQYF.

This clone was seen a single time. This chain joins TRBV7-3 and TRBJ1-1; no definite D call. The germline V gene encodes CDR1 SGHTA and CDR2 FQGTGA. The V end was cut by 4 bases, the J end by 0 bases, with 6 bases between. The CDR3 runs 13 residues. CDR3 region: CASSSTLNTEAFF. Here the CDR3 DNA reads TGTGCCAGCAGCTCGACATTGAACACTGAAGCTTTCTTT.

This clone was seen once. The chain is built from TRBV6-5 and TRBJ2-1, with D uncertain. The germline V gene encodes CDR1 MNHEY and CDR2 SVGAGI. Trimming stripped 7 bases from V and 7 bases from J, with 20 bases between. The CDR3 sequence is 15 residues long. In DNA, the CDR3 is TGTGCCAGCACCCGGTCCCTTGGGCGGCGGAATGAGCAGTTCTTC. It is translated as CASTRSLGRRNEQFF.

The chain combines TRBV7-2 with TRBJ1-1; D is possibly TRBD1 (5 bases). The CDR3 has 14 amino acids. Germline CDR1 SGHTA, CDR2 FQGNSA. V lost 5 bases to trimming and J lost 4 bases, with 14 bases between them. The CDR3 loop reads CASSAGNGGTEAFF. CDR3 bases: TGTGCCAGCAGCGCAGGGAATGGAGGCACTGAAGCTTTCTTT.

V usage is TRBV28 and J usage is TRBJ2-7; 9 bases fit TRBD2. The CDR3 totals 17 residues. CDR1 MDHEN and CDR2 SYDVKM come from the germline V gene. The ends lost 5 bases at V and 0 bases at J; junction bases unmatched: 11. Here the CDR3 DNA reads TGTGCCAGCAGTAGCCCCTCGACGCGGGGGGGCTCCTACGAGCAGTACTTC. It is translated as CASSSPSTRGGSYEQYF. The variable domain in full, completed from reference TRBV28 and TRBJ2-7, reads DVKVTQSSRYLVKRTGEKVFLECVQDMDHENMFWYRQDPGLGLRLIYFSYDVKMKEKGDIPEGYSVSREKKERFSLILESASTNQTSMYLCASSSPSTRGGSYEQYFGPGTRLTVT.

This rearrangement joins TRBV7-2 to TRBJ2-1; TRBD2 matches at 10 bases. The trim removed 5 bases at V and 0 bases at J, leaving 4 bases unmatched. The CDR3 is 16 residues long. Germline-derived CDR1 and CDR2 are SGHTA and FQGNSA. In nucleotides, the CDR3 is TGTGCCAGCAGCCGTCCTAGCGGGAGCTCCTACAATGAGCAGTTCTTC. Protein sequence: CASSRPSGSSYNEQFF.

This sequence joins TRBV18 and TRBJ2-7; maybe TRBD1 (5 bases). The V end lost 6 bases, the J end lost 7 bases, and 16 bases lay between the germline ends. Germline V CDR1 and CDR2: KGHSH, LQKENI. This CDR3 has 13 residues. CDR3: CASSRTRELEQYF. The CDR3 DNA reads TGTGCCAGCTCCCGGACCAGGGAACTTGAGCAGTACTTC.

This chain links TRBV7-2 with TRBJ2-7; 8 positions agree with TRBD2. The V segment lost 5 bases and the J segment 5 bases; nucleotides outside the gene matches: 8. The CDR3 sequence is 14 residues long. Germline loops: CDR1 SGHTA, CDR2 FQGNSA. DNA for the CDR3: TGTGCCAGCAGCATTCGGAGGACTAGCCACGAGCAGTACTTC. Residues: CASSIRRTSHEQYF.

This clone was seen just once. The chain carries TRBV6-1 and TRBJ1-5, with TRBD1 matching 7 bases. The CDR3 length is 15 residues. CDR1 is MNHNS and CDR2 is SASEGT in the germline V gene. V shed 4 bases, J shed 3 bases, and the junction held 6 bases outside the gene matches. The CDR3 DNA sequence: TGTGCCAGCAGTGGAGACAGGGCCCACAATCAGCCCCAGCATTTT. Its translation: CASSGDRAHNQPQHF.

The CDR3 DNA is TGTGCCAGCAGTACAGGGGGCTCTGGAAACACCATATATTTT. Its protein is CASSTGGSGNTIYF. The chain recombines TRBV6-1 with TRBJ1-3; 8 bases fit TRBD1. Germline V gives CDR1 MNHNS, CDR2 SASEGT. Unmatched junction bases numbered 0, after V lost 5 bases and J lost 0 bases. The CDR3 extends over 14 amino acids.

The chain carries TRBV5-4 and TRBJ1-1, with 7 bases that match TRBD1. The V gene's germline CDR1 is SGHNT and CDR2 YYREEE (reference sequence). The ends lost 4 bases at V and 1 base at J; junction bases unmatched: 4. The CDR3 extends over 14 amino acids. The CDR3 sequence is CASSREGANTEAFF. For the CDR3, the DNA is TGTGCCAGCAGCAGGGAGGGGGCGAACACTGAAGCTTTCTTT.

J is TRBJ2-3 and V is TRBV13, with D hard to call. V was pared by 3 bases and J by 3 bases, with 13 bases between. This CDR3 is 15 amino acids long. Germline V gene sequence: CDR1 PRHDT, CDR2 FYEKMQ (reference sequence). The CDR3 coding sequence is TGTGCCAGCAGCTTGTTAGCACCTAAAACAGATACGCAGTATTTT. Its translation is CASSLLAPKTDTQYF. The variable domain in full, with the rest retrieved from reference TRBV13 and TRBJ2-3, is AAGVIQSPRHLIKEKRETATLKCYPIPRHDTVYWYQQGPGQDPQFLISFYEKMQSDKGSIPDRFSAQQFSDYHSELNMSSLELGDSALYFCASSLLAPKTDTQYFGPGTRLTVL.